The 17 T cell receptor beta chains given below trace back to one sample, sequenced in a study of T-cell memory formation after mild COVID-19. TCRdb independently ran MiXCR on the 5' RACE reads; one entry per CDR3 protein. The sample includes about 560,000 distinct CDR3 sequences, 15% to 20% of them seen just once. The specimen sequenced was PBMCs or a T cell subset sorted from them (not recorded which). The source is an adult woman who had mild COVID-19 (a few samples of this study predate the infection). Cell type and time point are not known.

This clonotype has just a few counts. J is TRBJ1-2 and V is TRBV9, with D uncertain. With 0 bases removed from V and 6 bases from J, the gap between germline ends came to 12 bases. Germline V gene lookup returns CDR1 SGDLS and CDR2 YYNGEE. The CDR3 totals 14 residues. CDR3: CASSVEGDLDGYTF. CDR3 DNA: TGTGCCAGCAGCGTAGAGGGTGACCTGGATGGCTACACCTTC.

The V gene is TRBV29-1, the J gene TRBJ2-3; the D call may be TRBD1 or TRBD2 (5 bases each). The CDR3 has 12 amino acids. The V gene lost 6 bases and the J gene lost 8 bases, with 15 bases spanning the gap. Germline V gene lookup returns CDR1 SQVTM and CDR2 ANQGSEA. CDR3 nucleotides: TGCAGCGTCGGGACGGCGAGGGGTACGCAGTATTTT. It yields the protein CSVGTARGTQYF.

This rearrangement joins TRBV7-9 to TRBJ2-1; D possibly corresponds to TRBD1 (5 bases). Germline-derived CDR1 and CDR2 are SEHNR and FQNEAQ (reference sequence). CDR3 length: 12 residues. The ends were cut back, 5 bases at V and 14 bases at J, with 16 bases in the middle. The CDR3 region has the DNA TGTGCCAGCAGCCCCCAGACAGTAGGGAAGTTCTTC. Translating it yields CASSPQTVGKFF. The variable domain in full, completed from reference TRBV7-9 and TRBJ2-1, reads DTGVSQNPRHKITKRGQNVTFRCDPISEHNRLYWYRQTLGQGPEFLTYFQNEAQLEKSRLLSDRFSAERPKGSFSTLEIQRTEQGDSAMYLCASSPQTVGKFFGPGTRLTVL.

In this sample, this clonotype turned up a few times. This chain joins TRBV6-5 and TRBJ2-1, with 10 bases identical to TRBD1. Trimming removed 5 bases from V and 0 bases from J; junction bases left unmatched: 10. Per the germline V gene, CDR1 is MNHEY and CDR2 is SVGAGI. CDR3 length equals 18 residues. CDR3 region: CASSHTLDRGSSYNEQFF. The CDR3 nucleotides are TGTGCCAGCAGTCACACTCTGGACAGGGGGAGCTCCTACAATGAGCAGTTCTTC.

This clonotype was counted ten times or more. The chain uses TRBV7-6 and TRBJ2-7, with D possibly TRBD1 on 5 matching bases. This CDR3 is 14 amino acids long. Trimming left V 4 bases short and J 6 bases short, with 16 bases between. CDR1 is SGHVS, CDR2 FNYEAQ, per germline. CDR3 residues: CASSSTPTVGEQYF. The CDR3, as DNA: TGTGCCAGCAGCTCCACCCCGACAGTGGGCGAGCAGTACTTC.

The V and J genes are TRBV25-1 and TRBJ1-1; TRBD1 agrees at 7 bases. The CDR3 has 13 residues. Unmatched junction bases numbered 7, after V lost 7 bases and J lost 5 bases. Germline V lookup: CDR1 MGHDK, CDR2 SYGVNS. The CDR3: CASTAGGGTEAFF. In DNA, the CDR3 is TGTGCCAGCACCGCAGGGGGGGGTACTGAAGCTTTCTTT. The full variable domain, completed using reference TRBV25-1 and TRBJ1-1, is EADIYQTPRYLVIGTGKKITLECSQTMGHDKMYWYQQDPGMELHLIHYSYGVNSTEKGDLSSESTVSRIRTEHFPLTLESARPSHTSQYLCASTAGGGTEAFFGQGTRLTVV.

This clonotype was counted between two and nine times. This sequence joins TRBV12-3 or TRBV12-4 and TRBJ2-1; D possibly matches TRBD1 or TRBD2 (5 bases each). The V and J ends lost 1 base and 2 bases respectively, with 9 bases between them. This CDR3 has 15 amino acids. The CDR3 bases are TGTGCCAGCAGTTTAGATGAGGGGACCTACAATGAGCAGTTCTTC. Translated: CASSLDEGTYNEQFF.

This chain connects TRBV5-5 to TRBJ2-7, with D unclear. Per the germline V gene, CDR1 is SGHKS and CDR2 is YYEKEE (reference sequence). The CDR3 has 12 amino acids. V was shortened by 0 bases and J by 7 bases, with 8 bases between the two germline ends. The CDR3 region is CASSLEIGEQYF. CDR3 bases: TGTGCCAGCAGCTTGGAAATCGGAGAGCAGTACTTC.

This clonotype was detected ten times or more. The chain employs TRBV12-3 or TRBV12-4 and TRBJ2-1, with D tentatively TRBD2 (5 bases). The CDR3 sequence is 15 residues long. V lost 0 bases to trimming and J lost 1 base, with 7 bases between them. The CDR3 sequence: CASSLARASYNEQFF. Written as DNA, the CDR3 is TGTGCCAGCAGTTTAGCGCGGGCGTCCTACAATGAGCAGTTCTTC.

The rearrangement links TRBV6-6 to TRBJ2-7; TRBD1 matches 8 bases. CDR1 and CDR2 from the germline V gene are MNHNY and SVGAGI (reference sequence). This CDR3 comprises 15 residues. Trimming took 1 base from V and 2 from J; bases not matched to a gene: 4. The CDR3 spells CASSYYRDRPYEQYF. The CDR3 region has the DNA TGTGCCAGCAGTTACTATAGGGACAGGCCCTACGAGCAGTACTTC.

This chain links TRBV7-9 with TRBJ1-2; D may be TRBD1 (5 bases). V was shortened by 5 bases and J by 8 bases, with 18 bases between the two germline ends. This CDR3 is built from 14 residues. CDR1 and CDR2 from the germline V gene are SEHNR and FQNEAQ (reference sequence). The CDR3: CASSPQDGGRGYTF. CDR3 nucleotides: TGTGCCAGCAGCCCCCAGGACGGGGGACGAGGCTACACCTTC.

This clonotype was detected ten times or more. V gene TRBV4-1 combines with J gene TRBJ1-1; D is unclear. In germline, CDR1 is MGHRA, CDR2 YSYEKL. CDR3 length: 17 amino acids. With 1 base removed from V and 1 base from J, the gap between germline ends came to 16 bases. The CDR3 sequence: CASSQGKGGRKNTEAFF. As DNA, the CDR3 is TGCGCCAGCAGCCAAGGGAAAGGCGGACGGAAGAACACTGAAGCTTTCTTT.

The chain couples TRBV15 to TRBJ2-5; no clear D gene. The germline V gene has CDR1 LNHNV and CDR2 YYDKDF (reference sequence). The germline V and J ends were trimmed by 7 bases and 0 bases, with 9 bases remaining between them. CDR3 length: 13 residues. The CDR3 DNA is TGTGCCACCACGGCGAGCTACCAAGAGACCCAGTACTTC. Translation gives CATTASYQETQYF. Using reference TRBV15 and TRBJ2-5 for the parts outside the CDR3, the full variable domain is DAMVIQNPRYQVTQFGKPVTLSCSQTLNHNVMYWYQQKSSQAPKLLFHYYDKDFNNEADTPDNFQSRRPNTSFCFLDIRSPGLGDTAMYLCATTASYQETQYFGPGTRLLVL.

The rearrangement uses TRBV6-6 and TRBJ2-6; the match to TRBD1 covers 7 bases. The CDR3 length is 19 residues. V trimming: 6 bases; J trimming: 1 base; junction bases outside the gene matches: 15. The germline gives CDR1 MNHNY, CDR2 SVGAGI (reference sequence). The CDR3 region is CASSPRGSGRLSGANVLTF. CDR3 sequence (DNA): TGTGCCAGCAGCCCCAGGGGGTCGGGGAGACTTTCTGGGGCCAACGTCCTGACTTTC.

The chain is built from TRBV5-6 and TRBJ2-7; a weak D match, TRBD2 (6 bases). This CDR3 has 15 residues. Germline loops: CDR1 SGHDT, CDR2 YYEEEE. Trimming pared 0 bases from V and 2 bases from J, leaving 12 bases between. CDR3 DNA sequence: TGTGCCAGCAGCTTGGTGATTAGCGGCCCCTACGAGCAGTACTTC. Protein product: CASSLVISGPYEQYF.

This clonotype has just a few counts. The V and J genes are TRBV5-1 and TRBJ2-2, with TRBD2 matching 12 bases. CDR1 is SGHRS and CDR2 is YFSETQ in the germline V gene. Losses at the gene ends were 0 bases for V and 3 bases for J; bases not matched to a gene: 9. CDR3 length: 19 residues. The CDR3 sequence is CASSLGILAGGGHTGELFF. CDR3 DNA: TGCGCCAGCAGCTTGGGAATACTAGCGGGAGGAGGGCACACCGGGGAGCTGTTTTTT.

This clonotype came up a few times. The CDR3 DNA follows: TGTGCCAGCAGCTTAGAGGCACTGACAGATACGCAGTATTTT. Translating it yields CASSLEALTDTQYF. The V call is TRBV7-3, the J call TRBJ2-3, with unresolved D. Deletions cut 2 bases from V and 3 bases from J, with 9 bases between. The CDR3 runs 14 residues. CDR1 and CDR2 from the germline V gene are SGHTA and FQGTGA. Using reference TRBV7-3 and TRBJ2-3 for the parts outside the CDR3, the full variable domain is GAGVSQTPSNKVTEKGKYVELRCDPISGHTALYWYRQSLGQGPEFLIYFQGTGAADDSGLPNDRFFAVRPEGSVSTLKIQRTERGDSAVYLCASSLEALTDTQYFGPGTRLTVL.